This T cell receptor beta chain emerged from a study of CD8+CD57+ T cells in acquired aplastic anemia. This clonotype was detected many times. Patients included in sequencing had previously demonstrated CD8+CD57+ cell expansion by flow cytometry. Trimming removed 0 bases from V and 4 bases from J; junction bases left unmatched: 7. Germline V CDR1 and CDR2: MGHRA, YSYEKL. The CDR3 consists of 17 residues. Genomic DNA, the template, was used for profiling of the TCR beta VDJ and CDR3. Via MiXCR, TCRdb re-called the reads, giving one row per CDR3 protein. The table shows 190,000 or so distinct CDR3 sequences, with 48% occurring only once.

V usage is TRBV4-1 and J usage is TRBJ2-1; the match to TRBD2 covers 9 bases. Sequencing input: sorted CD4+, CD8+, or CD8+CD57+ T cells (not recorded which) from PBMCs. This receptor was identified in a human donor with aplastic anemia. CDR3 sequence: CASSQDSGSGGYNEQFF. The DNA of the CDR3 is TGCGCCAGCAGCCAAGATAGCGGTAGCGGGGGTTACAATGAGCAGTTCTTC.